This T cell receptor beta chain was sequenced during a study of shared clonotypes between healthy human individuals (dated by TCRdb to between 2020 and 2021). Concerning the study at large: The cohort included a few men and two women between 18 and 49 years of age. Between about 0.8 and 9.5 billion PBMCs per donor were obtained by leukapheresis. To estimate repertoire size and how much clonotypes are shared between individuals, the study performed deep sequencing of blood TCR repertoires from five healthy adults. For each donor, CD4 naive and CD4 memory were each run on three plates, CD8 naive on two plates, and CD8 memory on one plate. To increase sequencing depth and limit assay-specific biases, TCR repertoire library preparation and sequencing were carried out by different laboratories using diverse techniques. Beyond this particular receptor, the publication reports: When a few donors were compared, the shared fraction of clonotypes was around 5% for naive CD4, approximately 3.5% for naive CD8, 2% to 2.5% for memory CD4, and 0.4% for memory CD8. Because the study included only a small number of donors, the genetic and exposure-history diversity represented was limited. Sampling was limited to blood, and TCR repertoires in tissue likely differ from TCR repertoires in blood. Higher generation probabilities were observed for clonotypes shared by all four sorted-subset donors than for non-shared clonotypes. Based on pairwise subsampling, the degree of clonotype sharing among donors was expected to be affected by sequencing depth. Naive subsets generally had larger estimated clonotype richness than memory subsets did. Rarefaction of sorted-subset datasets indicated incomplete sequencing despite the large sequencing depth.

Its CDR3 holds 15 amino acids, cysteine through phenylalanine. Solely the CDR3 DNA is kept, with 45 bases framed from the first base. V and J are trimmed by 5 bases and 7 bases, and the gene matches miss 13 bases of the junction. In the germline V gene, CDR1 corresponds to MDHEN and CDR2 to SYDVKM. The donors were healthy, HIV-negative adults with no recently reported acute infections or vaccinations. Every donor was a Caucasian adult living in Nashville, Tennessee, USA. Magnetic negative selection was used to enrich CD4+ T cells, after which naive cells were positively selected on CD45RA and the negative fraction became the memory subset. After blood collection by leukapheresis, PBMCs were isolated using Ficoll-Histopaque density gradient centrifugation and then cryopreserved in the vapor phase of liquid nitrogen. Purity and quantity of every magnetically sorted T cell population were checked by analytical flow cytometry. Each sorted fraction had its genomic DNA isolated and then quantified by UV absorbance on a Nanodrop 2000c.

Using the deep immunoSEQ assay, TCR CDR3 regions were amplified from genomic DNA by multiplex PCR. Extracted genomic DNA from each cell subset was distributed evenly across all wells of several immunoSEQ 96-well plates, and each plate was treated as a replicate. For sorted subsets, roughly 200 ng genomic DNA, equal to 30,000 to 35,000 T cell genomes, was loaded into each replicate PCR. Purified libraries were quantified with a Qubit 3.0 fluorometer, sized on a Bioanalyzer 2100, and re-quantified with the KAPA Library Quantification kit. Every immunoSEQ 96-well plate was sequenced on a separate single-read 150-cycle Illumina NextSeq 550 flow cell. The paper's data handling went like this. Because the immunoSEQ output held only junctional sequences and lacked quality scores, the filtering could not match the filtering applied to full-length reads. To assign V/J genes and CDR3, sequences were annotated against IMGT germline references using PyIR, a Python wrapper for IgBLAST v1.9. Reads were filtered out if the reads had weak V/J assignments (E-value above 1e-6), no CDR3, stop codons, out-of-frame junctions, or ambiguous translated residues. V3J clonotypes were defined as sequences sharing the same inferred V gene, J gene, and CDR3 amino acid sequence. To compute the percentage overlap between repertoires, the number of shared unique clonotypes was divided by the size of the smaller repertoire. Three approaches were used to assess repertoire richness: RTK rarefaction, the Chao1 estimator, and Recon v2.1 estimates of unobserved clonotypes. OLGA was used to compute generation probabilities for all TCRbeta clonotypes that the gDNA method yielded from a handful of donors. Drawn from immuneACCESS, this table holds only the in-frame rearrangements with V and J called that TCRdb kept. Clones are partly lost; checked studies trace under half to an unresolved V gene and leave the rest unexplained. The V and J calls and clone size were taken over from that table, and D and trimming were inferred from the DNA. The sample contains roughly 300,000 clones, less than 75% of them found a single time. 10% of the sample comes from the top ten.

Comments on this clone: Its target antigen remains unknown. Within one base of it there is no much larger clone, and no base qualities were kept.

The rearranged chain carries TRBV28 and TRBJ1-2; TRBD1 agrees with 7 junctional bases. The receptor was isolated from a man aged 30-40 years in good health. The sample taken for sequencing was memory CD4+ T cells sorted from blood. This specimen's cell subset or site label, per the study, means: CD45RA-negative fraction. The sequenced DNA: TGTGCCAGCAGTCCAGGGGGGGCCCTCCGACTTGGCTACACCTTC. The translation is CASSPGGALRLGYTF.